This TCR beta chain came from a study of blood T cell repertoires in COVID-19. Study details: Sources were T cells, B-cell-depleted T cells, or PBMCs; the material itself was cDNA or gDNA.

Per the study methods: Reference gene primer amplification in the assay estimated nucleated cell counts. Clones were read by immunoSEQ multiplex PCR, and TCRdb kept only the in-frame ones, dropping some. V and J calls plus clone size are reproduced from that table; the DNA served to infer D and trimming. Of 150,000 to 200,000 clones in the sample, around 88% were seen once. Germline V gene lookup returns CDR1 SGHTA and CDR2 FQGNSA. V gave up 8 bases and J gave up 0 bases, with 14 bases separating them. This CDR3 has 15 amino acids. The source is a woman in her thirties with acute or convalescent COVID-19. The chain uses TRBV7-2 and TRBJ2-1; D gene unclear. Sample: peripheral blood. The CDR3 sequence is CASSYVWSSYNEQFF. The CDR3 DNA follows: TGTGCCAGCTCTTACGTTTGGAGCTCCTACAATGAGCAGTTCTTC. Supplemented by reference TRBV7-2 and TRBJ2-1, the full variable domain reads GAGVSQSPSNKVTEKGKDVELRCDPISGHTALYWYRQSLGQGLEFLIYFQGNSAPDKSGLPSDRFSAERTGGSVSTLTIQRTQQEDSAVYLCASSYVWSSYNEQFFGPGTRLTVL.